These T cell receptor beta chains were read from a single sample in a study of vaccination and CD4 T cells after COVID-19. Antigens of these TCRs are unknown. TCRdb used MiXCR to reprocess the PCR reads, holding one entry per CDR3 protein. The table lists 14,000 to 15,000 distinct CDR3 sequences, around half of them singletons, with roughly 27% in the top ten. The material sequenced was cultured CD4+ T cells from blood, taken after SARS-CoV-2 vaccination. The receptor source for this set is a human donor with COVID-19. Each CDR3 is given with its conserved first and last residue. The order of the fields is D gene, V gene, J gene, clone size, CDR3 DNA, CDR3 protein. The D gene is left open where the match is weak. Part of the rows lack a size; the others show once, few, many or a class for expanded clones.

>NA|TRBV7-2|TRBJ1-5|NA
TGTGCCAGCAGCTTGGGCCAGTCCTTCAATCAGCCCCAGCATTTT
CASSLGQSFNQPQHF
>TRBD2|TRBV20-1|TRBJ2-1|few
TGCAGTGCCAAGCAACTAGCGGGGGGTACGAATGAGCAGTTCTTC
CSAKQLAGGTNEQFF
>TRBD1|TRBV6-1|TRBJ1-5|NA
TGTGCCAGCAGCCGGGACAGCTATAGCAATCAGCCCCAGCATTTT
CASSRDSYSNQPQHF
>NA|TRBV12-3/TRBV12-4|TRBJ1-5|NA
TGTGCCAGCAATCTACGGACCGTCGGTCAGCCCCAGCATTTT
CASNLRTVGQPQHF
>NA|TRBV11-1|TRBJ2-5|NA
TGTGCCAGCAGCTTCTCGAGGCGGGAGACCCAGTACTTC
CASSFSRRETQYF
>NA|TRBV10-1|TRBJ2-7|once
TGCGCCAGCAGTGAAGGGGGCTCCTACGAGCAGTACTTC
CASSEGGSYEQYF
>NA|TRBV27|TRBJ2-5|NA
TGTGCCAGCTTCCCACAACCGGGGATTGGAGAGACCCAGTACTTC
CASFPQPGIGETQYF
>TRBD1|TRBV7-9|TRBJ1-1|NA
TGTGCCAGCAGCTTACGGGGGACAGCCGGGGGCCTAAGGGGCACTGAAGCTTTCTTT
CASSLRGTAGGLRGTEAFF
>NA|TRBV7-3|TRBJ2-7|NA
TGTGCCAGCAGCCTCCCTCCTGGGCGCGAGCAGTACTTC
CASSLPPGREQYF
>NA|TRBV20-1|TRBJ1-6|NA
TGCAGTGTGGGATCCTATAATTCACCCCTCCACTTT
CSVGSYNSPLHF
>TRBD2|TRBV6-1|TRBJ2-5|few
TGTGCCAGCACGGGCGGGAGACTGGGGGAGACCCAGTACTTC
CASTGGRLGETQYF
>TRBD1|TRBV20-1|TRBJ1-1|NA
TGCAGTGCTACAGGGGGCGCTAAGGACACTGAAGCTTTCTTT
CSATGGAKDTEAFF
>NA|TRBV15|TRBJ2-7|NA
TGTGCCACCAGCCTGGGGGGCCCTACCTACGAGCAGTACTTC
CATSLGGPTYEQYF